These T cell receptor beta chains were read from a single sample in a study of blood T cells in healthy people across ages. In TCRdb, the 5' RACE reads were re-called with MiXCR into one record per CDR3 protein. The sample records hundreds of thousands of distinct CDR3 sequences, about 42% being singletons. The specimen was blood. These receptors came from a man aged 55-75 years in good health. Each CDR3 is given without its conserved first and last residue. The order of the fields is V gene, CDR3 protein.

>TRBV7-3
ASSPPGVDEQY
>TRBV2
ASSPGTGIENNEQF
>TRBV10-3
ATNRQGNYEQY
>TRBV5-1
ASSLLTDRGVYNEQF
>TRBV6-1
ASSKTSGGERSLAKNIQY
>TRBV6-1
AGGRMLGETQY
>TRBV5-1
ASSLDSGLGEQY
>TRBV24-1
ATSGPHLAKNIQY
>TRBV28
ASIEGGEASYEQY
>TRBV7-2
ASSLAPAGGGTEAF
>TRBV27
ASSANANEKLF
>TRBV11-2
ASSLGVVYGYT
>TRBV6-5
ASSRDRGGKLF
>TRBV7-9
ASSLSLAGGTLSSTDTQY
>TRBV20-1
SAAGVQPQH
>TRBV10-3
AISADRINQPQH
>TRBV21-1
ATQAKIRSSYEQY
>TRBV4-1
AISQAHTYEQY
>TRBV7-2
ASSRISGGAYEQY
>TRBV18
ASSPVREGEQY
>TRBV11-3
ASSPHRVSTGELF
>TRBV24-1
ATSGQGDGYT
>TRBV27
ASSSIGQGRQPQH
>TRBV27
ASSLGRAGKDTQY
>TRBV10-3
AIGLGAGGLNEQF
>TRBV29-1
SVAGLGALGEQY
>TRBV6-6
ASSYDEQF
>TRBV12-3/TRBV12-4
ASSPLLLDYYEQY
>TRBV5-5
ASSPGTGFYNEQF
>TRBV5-6
ASSFRDRAHEQY
>TRBV12-3/TRBV12-4
ASSDLGTGNTGELF
>TRBV18
ASSPPSAGLYNEQF
>TRBV27
ASSLLSSKRDNEQF
>TRBV5-5
ASSLGFDYGYT
>TRBV18
ASSSPSYNEQY
>TRBV11-2
ASSLSGSPLYEQY
>TRBV5-6
ASSLAVTSNEQF
>TRBV7-9
ASSSASGAGKETQY
>TRBV20-1
SATGQEFQETQY
>TRBV20-1
SARVYTYSNQPQH
>TRBV7-2
ASSLYSGQYEKLF
>TRBV20-1
SAKTGHDGYT
>TRBV7-9
ASSRLWGEQF
>TRBV6-6
ASSWGQGSEQY
>TRBV20-1
SASLGQGSYEQY
>TRBV7-2
ASSLVLAGEYNEQF
>TRBV12-3/TRBV12-4
ASSLEQQLAKNIQY
>TRBV20-1
SARTGSTEAF